The 17 T cell receptor beta chains below all came from one sample that was sequenced in a study of blood T cell repertoires in COVID-19. Sequenced by immunoSEQ multiplex PCR; TCRdb stores in-frame clones only, minus some. The sample shows 200,000 to 250,000 clones, just over 85% of them seen only once. Sequenced input: peripheral blood. All receptors derive from a man aged 25-40 years who had recovered from COVID-19.

CDR3 amino acids: CASSLGGHFSGNTIYF. CDR3 DNA sequence: TGTGCCAGCAGCTTGGGGGGACACTTCTCTGGAAACACCATATATTTT. The V and J genes are TRBV5-4 and TRBJ1-3; D is possibly TRBD1 (6 bases). V was cut by 0 bases and J by 0 bases, with 10 bases left in between. The germline V gene encodes CDR1 SGHNT and CDR2 YYREEE (reference sequence). The CDR3 totals 16 residues. The entire variable domain, with the rest obtained from reference TRBV5-4 and TRBJ1-3, is as follows: ETGVTQSPTHLIKTRGQQVTLRCSSQSGHNTVSWYQQALGQGPQFIFQYYREEENGRGNFPPRFSGLQFPNYSSELNVNALELDDSALYLCASSLGGHFSGNTIYFGEGSWLTVV.

The count of this clone is one. The rearrangement joins TRBV7-9 to TRBJ1-1; D is unclear. In germline, CDR1 is SEHNR, CDR2 FQNEAQ (reference sequence). The CDR3 length is 10 residues. CDR3 nucleotides: TGTGCTTACGGAGAGATTGAAGCTTTCTTT. Encoded protein: CAYGEIEAFF. Complete variable domain (other parts from reference TRBV7-9 and TRBJ1-1): DTGVSQNPRHKITKRGQNVTFRCDPISEHNRLYWYRQTLGQGPEFLTYFQNEAQLEKSRLLSDRFSAERPKGSFSTLEIQRTEQGDSAMYLCAYGEIEAFFGQGTRLTVV.

J is TRBJ1-1 and V is TRBV11-2, with a tentative D call TRBD1 (5 bases). Trimming took 3 bases from V and 1 from J, leaving 12 bases between them. This CDR3 is built from 15 residues. Germline V lookup: CDR1 SGHAT, CDR2 FQNNGV. The CDR3 DNA reads TGTGCCAGCAGCTTCGCCGGCGGGGGGAACACTGAAGCTTTCTTT. This translates into CASSFAGGGNTEAFF.

The chain links TRBV19 to TRBJ1-2, with 7 bases identical to TRBD1. The CDR3 extends over 13 amino acids. Germline CDR1 and CDR2: LNHDA and SQIVND (reference sequence). Germline trimming cut 3 bases from V and 4 bases from J; bases unmatched to any gene: 2. The CDR3 DNA reads as TGTGCCAGTAGTATTGGGACAGCCTATGGCTACACCTTC. Amino acid sequence: CASSIGTAYGYTF.

The chain links TRBV11-3 to TRBJ2-1; 7 bases line up with TRBD2. J lost 2 bases, V lost 3 bases, and 4 bases had no gene match. The germline V gene encodes CDR1 SGHNT and CDR2 YENEEA. The CDR3 is 15 residues long. CDR3 sequence reads: CASSLGLAAYNEQFF. The CDR3 region has the DNA TGTGCCAGCAGCTTGGGGCTAGCGGCCTACAATGAGCAGTTCTTC. Using reference TRBV11-3 and TRBJ2-1 for the parts outside the CDR3, the full variable domain is EAGVVQSPRYKIIEKKQPVAFWCNPISGHNTLYWYLQNLGQGPELLIRYENEEAVDDSQLPKDRFSAERLKGVDSTLKIQPAELGDSAVYLCASSLGLAAYNEQFFGPGTRLTVL.

The V and J genes are TRBV12-3 or TRBV12-4 and TRBJ2-5; 7 nucleotides line up with TRBD1. V gave up 6 bases and J gave up 5 bases; unmatched junction bases: 6. The CDR3 is 13 amino acids. Here the CDR3 reads CASSPTGDETQYF. CDR3 coding DNA: TGTGCCAGCAGCCCAACAGGGGACGAGACCCAGTACTTC.

This clone was seen a handful of times. This chain uses TRBV3-1 (or the pseudogene TRBV3-2) with TRBJ1-4; D is ambiguous. Germline lookup yields CDR1 LGHDT and CDR2 YNNKEL (reference sequence). The CDR3 sequence is 14 residues long. Trimming removed 0 bases from V and 9 bases from J, with 11 bases in between. CDR3 loop: CASSQDSQIKKLFF. CDR3 nucleotide sequence: TGTGCCAGCAGCCAAGATTCGCAGATTAAAAAACTGTTTTTT.

The chain carries TRBV7-2 and TRBJ1-6; D possibly corresponds to TRBD1 (6 bases). V lost 5 bases to trimming and J lost 6 bases, with 20 bases between them. CDR3 length: 17 residues. Germline assignment: CDR1 SGHTA and CDR2 FQGNSA. This chain's CDR3 is CASSPLGTRGTNSPLHF. Here the CDR3 DNA reads TGTGCCAGCAGCCCCCTCGGGACACGGGGCACTAATTCACCCCTCCACTTT. The complete variable domain, with remaining parts taken from reference TRBV7-2 and TRBJ1-6, reads GAGVSQSPSNKVTEKGKDVELRCDPISGHTALYWYRQSLGQGLEFLIYFQGNSAPDKSGLPSDRFSAERTGGSVSTLTIQRTQQEDSAVYLCASSPLGTRGTNSPLHFGNGTRLTVT.

The gene calls are TRBV18 and TRBJ2-1, with TRBD1 as a possible D gene (5 bases). Trimming removed 6 bases at V and 5 bases at J, with 20 bases between. Germline V gene lookup returns CDR1 KGHSH and CDR2 LQKENI. The CDR3 has 16 residues. The CDR3 region has the DNA TGTGCCAGCTCCGCGGATACCAGGGTTCTCAACAATGAGCAGTTCTTC. Residues: CASSADTRVLNNEQFF. The full variable domain, in which reference TRBV18 and TRBJ2-1 provide the parts outside the CDR3, is NAGVMQNPRHLVRRRGQEARLRCSPMKGHSHVYWYRQLPEEGLKFMVYLQKENIIDESGMPKERFSAEFPKEGPSILRIQQVVRGDSAAYFCASSADTRVLNNEQFFGPGTRLTVL.

The chain links TRBV7-2 to TRBJ2-1; 14 bases are shared with TRBD2. CDR1 and CDR2 (germline): SGHTA, FQGNSA. This CDR3 comprises 16 residues. V was clipped by 7 bases and J by 9 bases; unmatched bases: 11. The CDR3 is CASTPGLAGGIGEQFF. The CDR3 bases are TGTGCCAGCACCCCTGGACTAGCGGGGGGTATCGGTGAGCAGTTCTTC.

The genes are TRBV29-1 and TRBJ2-3; 9 bases are shared with TRBD2. CDR1 and CDR2 (germline): SQVTM, ANQGSEA. The CDR3 is made up of 15 amino acids. The V segment lost 4 bases and the J segment 0 bases; nucleotides outside the gene matches: 5. The chain's CDR3 is CSVAVGLASTDTQYF. For the CDR3, the DNA is TGCAGCGTTGCGGTCGGACTAGCGAGCACAGATACGCAGTATTTT.

V and J are TRBV4-3 and TRBJ2-1, with TRBD2 matching 9 bases. V shed 0 bases and J 4 bases; nucleotides not matched to a gene: 1. The CDR3 has 15 residues. Germline CDR1 reads LGHNA; CDR2 reads YSLEER. CDR3 residues: CASSQERGGYNEQFF. The CDR3 DNA is TGCGCCAGCAGCCAAGAGCGGGGGGGATACAATGAGCAGTTCTTC.

V is TRBV11-2 and J is TRBJ2-1, with TRBD2 identical over 7 bases. The CDR3 extends over 17 amino acids. V shed 5 bases and J 4 bases; nucleotides not matched to a gene: 14. Germline-derived CDR1 and CDR2 are SGHAT and FQNNGV. CDR3 in amino acids: CASSQGVRLAVYNEQFF. DNA for the CDR3: TGTGCCAGCAGCCAAGGGGTTAGACTAGCCGTATACAATGAGCAGTTCTTC.

The chain uses TRBV9 and TRBJ2-5; possible D gene TRBD2, 7 bases. V was trimmed by 0 bases and J by 5 bases, leaving 14 bases between them. Germline CDR1 SGDLS, CDR2 YYNGEE. The CDR3 contains 15 residues. CDR3 in DNA: TGTGCCAGCAGCGTAGATGCGGGGGCCCGGGAGACCCAGTACTTC. This encodes CASSVDAGARETQYF.

The CDR3 coding sequence is TGTGCCAGCAGGCTAGCGGGGGGCGTAGACTACGAGCAGTACTTC. This translates into CASRLAGGVDYEQYF. The rearrangement uses TRBV6-5 and TRBJ2-7; 11 positions agree with TRBD2. The CDR3 has 15 amino acids. Germline CDR1 and CDR2: MNHEY and SVGAGI. The V segment lost 6 bases and the J segment 3 bases; nucleotides outside the gene matches: 7.

J is TRBJ1-2 and V is TRBV9; 7 bases match TRBD1. The trim removed 5 bases at V and 4 bases at J, leaving 11 bases unmatched. From germline, CDR1 is SGDLS and CDR2 YYNGEE. The CDR3 spans 15 residues. The CDR3 DNA sequence: TGTGCCAGCAGTTTCACCGGGACAGTTCTCTATGGCTACACCTTC. It codes for CASSFTGTVLYGYTF.

CDR3 in DNA: TGTGCCAGCAGCTTAGGCGGGGACAGCCAATATAATTCACCCCTCCACTTT. Translated, it gives CASSLGGDSQYNSPLHF. J is TRBJ1-6 and V is TRBV7-9; TRBD1 matches 7 bases. This CDR3 region has 17 residues. Germline CDR1 reads SEHNR; CDR2 reads FQNEAQ (reference sequence). J was trimmed by 4 bases and V by 1 base; bases with no gene match: 7.